This TCR beta chain stems from a study of T cell responses to AZD1222 COVID-19 vaccine. Study-level points and caveats: Just five or six AZD1222 recipients tested seropositive at baseline. Among vaccine-associated CD4 TCRs, coverage spanned spike, with dominance at 160-218 and 743-854.

Germline CDR1 is MNHNS and CDR2 is SASEGT. The length of the CDR3 is 16 residues. The ends were cut back, 4 bases at V and 3 bases at J, with 15 bases in the middle. Profiling relied on immunoSEQ multiplex PCR, and the TCRdb table lists in-frame clones only, not all of them. Seen here are about 97,000 clones, roughly 90% observed once, and the top ten hold 6.5% to 8%. In the case of this clone: Its antigen is currently unknown.

Sequences were derived from peripheral blood, sampled on day 0 of AZD1222 vaccination. The chain recombines TRBV6-1 with TRBJ1-4, with D uncertain. The sequence was obtained from an adult in good health. The CDR3 region is CASSAIWSSANEKLFF. For the CDR3, the DNA is TGTGCCAGCAGTGCCATCTGGTCATCGGCTAATGAAAAACTGTTTTTT.